Here is one TCR beta chain with its context. Its matching antigen is unknown. Healthy bone marrow donors supplied every sample. The CDR3 loop spans 18 amino acids. V was shortened by 4 bases and J by 4 bases, with 22 bases between the two germline ends. Germline V CDR1 and CDR2: LNHDA, SQIVND (reference sequence). This record comes from a study of cytomegalovirus exposure and HLA in healthy donors. Study conclusions and caveats: Cytomegalovirus-associated status was assigned to about 180 TCR beta chains. Using a false discovery rate of 0.05, a later analysis showed that roughly 16,000 TCR beta sequences were associated with HLA alleles. Owing to their indistinguishability, certain V segments, notably TRBV6-2 and TRBV6-3, were excluded.

A multiplex PCR was run with 60 Vbeta primers and 13 Jbeta primers. Only in-frame clones appear in the TCRdb table, and some are missing; sequencing was by immunoSEQ multiplex PCR. The sample lists 120,000 or so clones; roughly 80% were seen once. This clonotype was sampled from a man aged 50 to 59 in good health and CMV-seronegative. V and J are TRBV19 and TRBJ1-4; D is perhaps TRBD1 (6 bases). Material: PBMCs. CDR3 in DNA: TGTGCCAGTAGTAAGGTGACAGGATCCCGAAGGGGTAATGAAAAACTGTTTTTT. Translation: CASSKVTGSRRGNEKLFF. Full variable domain (outside the CDR3, taken from reference TRBV19 and TRBJ1-4): DGGITQSPKYLFRKEGQNVTLSCEQNLNHDAMYWYRQDPGQGLRLIYYSQIVNDFQKGDIAEGYSVSREKKESFPLTVTSAQKNPTAFYLCASSKVTGSRRGNEKLFFGSGTQLSVL.